This is a list of T cell receptor beta chains from one sample in a study of T cells in tuberculosis. Only in-frame clones appear in the TCRdb table, and some are missing; sequencing was by immunoSEQ multiplex PCR. In the table there are some 30,000 clones, about 92% of which are singletons. The starting material was PBMCs, obtained at tuberculosis diagnosis. These receptors originate from an adult with tuberculosis. Each CDR3 is given with its conserved first and last residue. Each record gives: CDR3 protein, CDR3 DNA, D gene, clone size, V gene, J gene. The D gene is left open where the match is weak. For some rows the clone size is stated as once, few or many, or as a class when expanded; others skip it.

CASSLVRVPGEQFF	TGTGCCAGCAGCTTGGTGAGGGTCCCGGGAGAGCAGTTCTTC	.	.	TRBV5-4	TRBJ2-1
CASSTSWEGYTF	TGTGCCAGCAGCACTAGCTGGGAAGGCTACACCTTC	.	once	TRBV6-1	TRBJ1-2
CASSRRGQESTDTQYF	TGCGCCAGCAGCCGGAGGGGACAGGAGTCCACAGATACGCAGTATTTT	TRBD1	.	TRBV5-1	TRBJ2-3
CASSLGAGSYEQYF	TGCGCCAGCAGCTTGGGAGCAGGGTCCTACGAGCAGTACTTC	.	.	TRBV5-1	TRBJ2-7
CASSLLRLAGSTDTQYF	TGTGCCAGCAGCTTGCTTCGACTAGCGGGATCCACAGATACGCAGTATTTT	TRBD2	.	TRBV5-6	TRBJ2-3
CASSQGTSGGVYNEQFF	TGTGCCAGCAGCCAGGGCACTAGCGGGGGGGTATACAATGAGCAGTTCTTC	TRBD2	.	TRBV14	TRBJ2-1
CASSHLTGSTGTYEQYF	TGTGCCAGCAGTCACCTAACGGGGTCAACTGGAACCTACGAGCAGTACTTC	.	.	TRBV28	TRBJ2-7
CARSTGRDTEAFF	TGTGCCAGGTCAACAGGGCGGGACACTGAAGCTTTCTTT	.	.	TRBV2	TRBJ1-1
CASSATRPCHSSAYNEQFF	TGTGCCAGCAGTGCGACTCGCCCCTGCCATTCCAGTGCCTACAATGAGCAGTTCTTC	.	.	TRBV6-7	TRBJ2-1
CASSVSGQGDYGYTF	TGTGCCAGCAGCGTATCGGGACAGGGTGACTATGGCTACACCTTC	TRBD1	.	TRBV9	TRBJ1-2
CASRFRDSNNQPQHF	TGTGCCAGTAGGTTCCGGGACAGTAACAATCAGCCCCAGCATTTT	TRBD1	.	TRBV19	TRBJ1-5
CASTPTNSYEQYF	TGTGCCAGCACCCCCACTAACTCCTACGAGCAGTACTTC	.	.	TRBV7-8	TRBJ2-7
CASSFTGTPGEQFF	TGTGCCAGCAGCTTCACCGGGACACCGGGCGAGCAGTTCTTC	.	.	TRBV7-6	TRBJ2-1
CASRDPPPRQGKNTGELFF	TGTGCCAGCAGGGACCCTCCGCCGCGACAGGGGAAGAACACCGGGGAGCTGTTTTTT	TRBD1	.	TRBV6-4	TRBJ2-2
CASSGGGDTEAFF	TGTGCCAGCAGTGGGGGTGGGGACACCGAAGCTTTCTTT	.	.	TRBV25-1	TRBJ1-1
CATSRERGVIYNEQFF	TGTGCCACCAGCAGAGAGCGGGGGGTGATCTACAATGAGCAGTTCTTC	TRBD2	.	TRBV15	TRBJ2-1
CASPAGDLSGNTIYF	TGTGCCAGCCCCGCGGGGGACCTCTCTGGAAACACCATATATTTT	.	.	TRBV2	TRBJ1-3
CASSLFAGTNGYTF	TGTGCCAGTAGTTTGTTTGCGGGAACGAATGGCTACACCTTC	.	.	TRBV19	TRBJ1-2
CASSILRSGAGAKNIQYF	TGTGCCAGCAGCATCCTAAGGTCAGGGGCTGGTGCCAAAAACATTCAGTACTTC	.	.	TRBV5-6	TRBJ2-4
CASSQVGGSAKNKNIQYF	TGCGCCAGCAGCCAAGTAGGCGGCAGCGCAAAAAACAAAAACATTCAGTACTTC	.	.	TRBV4-1	TRBJ2-4
CASSSSQGNTEAFF	TGTGCCAGCAGCTCCTCACAGGGGAACACTGAAGCTTTCTTT	.	once	TRBV11-3	TRBJ1-1
CASQDREDTGELFF	TGTGCCAGCCAGGACAGGGAAGACACCGGGGAGCTGTTTTTT	TRBD1	.	TRBV28	TRBJ2-2
CASSLRTGSSYEQYF	TGCGCCAGCAGCTTGCGGACGGGAAGCTCCTACGAGCAGTACTTC	.	.	TRBV5-1	TRBJ2-7
CASKPAGRDEQFF	TGCGCCAGCAAGCCAGCGGGACGGGATGAGCAGTTCTTC	TRBD2	.	TRBV4-1	TRBJ2-1
CASSQGLAEVAQYF	TGCGCCAGCAGCCAGGGACTAGCGGAAGTGGCGCAGTATTTT	TRBD2	once	TRBV5-1	TRBJ2-3
CASSRKRGASTDTQYF	TGTGCCAGCAGCCGGAAGCGGGGGGCAAGCACAGATACGCAGTATTTT	TRBD2	.	TRBV7-2	TRBJ2-3
CASSALSSYEQYF	TGCGCCAGCAGTGCGTTGAGCTCCTACGAGCAGTACTTC	.	.	TRBV10-2	TRBJ2-7
CASSPSDSVPHVDEQFF	TGTGCCAGCAGCCCTTCTGACAGTGTCCCCCATGTGGATGAGCAGTTCTTC	.	once	TRBV13	TRBJ2-1
CASSLVPSGTYNEQFF	TGCGCCAGCAGCTTGGTTCCTAGCGGGACATACAATGAGCAGTTCTTC	TRBD2	.	TRBV5-1	TRBJ2-1
CASSLAGRKETQYF	TGTGCCAGCAGCTTAGCGGGCAGAAAAGAGACCCAGTACTTC	.	.	TRBV7-2	TRBJ2-5
CASSQERSGGHLYEQYF	TGCGCCAGCAGCCAAGAGAGGAGCGGGGGGCACCTGTACGAGCAGTACTTC	TRBD2	.	TRBV4-3	TRBJ2-7